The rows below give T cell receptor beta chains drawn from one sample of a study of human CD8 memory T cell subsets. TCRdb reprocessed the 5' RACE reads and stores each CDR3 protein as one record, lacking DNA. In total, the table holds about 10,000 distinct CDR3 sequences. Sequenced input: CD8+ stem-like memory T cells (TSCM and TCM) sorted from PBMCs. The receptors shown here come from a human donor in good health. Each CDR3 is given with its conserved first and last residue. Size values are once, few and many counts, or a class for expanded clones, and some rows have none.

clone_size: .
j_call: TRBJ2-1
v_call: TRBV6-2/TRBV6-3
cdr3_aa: CASGLAGDSYNEQFF

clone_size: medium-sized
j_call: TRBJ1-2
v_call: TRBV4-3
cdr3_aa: CASSQDTGSVGYTF

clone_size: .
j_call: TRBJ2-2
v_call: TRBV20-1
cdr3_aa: CSARELAGEAGELFF

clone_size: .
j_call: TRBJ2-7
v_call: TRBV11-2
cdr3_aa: CASSLPGPAYEQYF

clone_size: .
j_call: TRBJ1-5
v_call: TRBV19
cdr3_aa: CASSIGRYGNQPQHF

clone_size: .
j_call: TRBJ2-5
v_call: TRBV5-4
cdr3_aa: CASRGTGHPQETQYF

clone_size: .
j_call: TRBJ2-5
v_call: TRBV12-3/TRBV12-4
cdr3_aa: CASSLRQGFETQYF

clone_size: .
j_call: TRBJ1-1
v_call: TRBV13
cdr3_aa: CASSTSGEGAFF

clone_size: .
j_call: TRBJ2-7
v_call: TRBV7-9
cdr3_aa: CASSLPSGTYEQYF

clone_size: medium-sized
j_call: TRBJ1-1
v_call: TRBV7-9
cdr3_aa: CASSLVPAENTEAFF

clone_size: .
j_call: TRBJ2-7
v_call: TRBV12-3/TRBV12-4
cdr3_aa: CASSLGGNEQYF

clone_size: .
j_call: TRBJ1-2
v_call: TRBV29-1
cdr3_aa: CSVVETGGGYTF

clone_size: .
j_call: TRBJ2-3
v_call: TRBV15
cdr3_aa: CATSREPGSGADTQYF

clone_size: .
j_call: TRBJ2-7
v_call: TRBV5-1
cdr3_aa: CASSLDGSGRTYEQYF

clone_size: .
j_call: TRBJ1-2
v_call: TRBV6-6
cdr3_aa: CASSPAKGGLYGYTF

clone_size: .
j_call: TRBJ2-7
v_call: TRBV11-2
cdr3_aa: CASSLVESVYEQYF

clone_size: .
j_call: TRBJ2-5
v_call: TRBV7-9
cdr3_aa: CASSLKQGAQEETQYF

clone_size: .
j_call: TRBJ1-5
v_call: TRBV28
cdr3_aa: CASSPRTGVSNQPQHF

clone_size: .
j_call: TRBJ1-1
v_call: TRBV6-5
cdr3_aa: CASSYASGETEAFF

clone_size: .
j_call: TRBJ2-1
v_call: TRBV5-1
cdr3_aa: CASSFSGGFNNEQFF

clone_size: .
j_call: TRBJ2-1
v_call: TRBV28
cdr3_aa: CASSLLSSYNEQFF

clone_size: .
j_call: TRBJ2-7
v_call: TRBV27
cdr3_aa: CASSWTGAKRSYEQYF

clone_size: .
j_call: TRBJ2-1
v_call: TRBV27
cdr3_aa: CASSFERLYNEQFF

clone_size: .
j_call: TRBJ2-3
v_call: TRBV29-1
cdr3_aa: CSVSLAGDTDTQYF

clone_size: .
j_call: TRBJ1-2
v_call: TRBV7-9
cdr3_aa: CASRPGSAFGYTF

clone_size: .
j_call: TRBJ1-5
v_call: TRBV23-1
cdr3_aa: CASSQFRGCGNQPQHF

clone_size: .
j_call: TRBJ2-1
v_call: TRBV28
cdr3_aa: CASRTLLAGGPASYNEQFF

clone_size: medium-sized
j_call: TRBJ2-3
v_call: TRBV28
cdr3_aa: CASSLDRGLVTDTQYF

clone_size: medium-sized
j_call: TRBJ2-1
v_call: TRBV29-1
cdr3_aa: CSVDSAYNEQFF

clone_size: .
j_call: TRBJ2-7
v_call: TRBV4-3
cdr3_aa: CASSQDRAGYVYEQYF

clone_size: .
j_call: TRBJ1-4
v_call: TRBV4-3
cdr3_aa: CASSQDRANEKLFF

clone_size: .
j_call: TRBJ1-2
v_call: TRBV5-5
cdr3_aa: CASSSTEYYGYTF

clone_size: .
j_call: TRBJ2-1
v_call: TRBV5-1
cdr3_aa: CASFRENEQFF

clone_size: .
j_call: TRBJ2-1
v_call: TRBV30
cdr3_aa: CAWSAMTSGRANYEQFF

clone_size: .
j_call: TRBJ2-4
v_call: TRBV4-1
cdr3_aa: CASSPTSGGAKNIQYF

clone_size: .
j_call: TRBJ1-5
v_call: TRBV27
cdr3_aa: CASSLSVGIHQPQHF

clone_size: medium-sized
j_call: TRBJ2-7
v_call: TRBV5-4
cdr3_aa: CASSADGPPYEQYF

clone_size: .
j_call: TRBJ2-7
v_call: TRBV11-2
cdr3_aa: CASSSGHSSYEQYF

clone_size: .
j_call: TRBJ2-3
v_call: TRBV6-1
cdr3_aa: CASSDQGRETDTQYF

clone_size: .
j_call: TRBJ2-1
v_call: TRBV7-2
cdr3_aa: CASSLAGGLDLFYNEQFF

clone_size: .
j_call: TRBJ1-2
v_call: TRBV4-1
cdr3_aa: CASSQVRGEDGYTF

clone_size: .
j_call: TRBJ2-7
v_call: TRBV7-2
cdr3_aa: CASSLSQGFYEQYF

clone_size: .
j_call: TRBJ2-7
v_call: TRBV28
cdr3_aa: CASTSTGTSAVEQYF

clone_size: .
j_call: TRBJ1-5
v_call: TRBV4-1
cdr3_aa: CASSQFQDSNQPQHF

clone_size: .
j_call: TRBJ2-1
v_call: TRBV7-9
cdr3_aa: CASSPPLAGLRNEQFF

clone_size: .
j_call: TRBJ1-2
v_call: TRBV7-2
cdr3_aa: CASSLGWQGASYGYTF

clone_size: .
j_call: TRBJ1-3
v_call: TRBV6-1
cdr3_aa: CASSEAAGSSGNTIYF

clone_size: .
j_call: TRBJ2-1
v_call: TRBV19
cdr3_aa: CASSPLAGSSYNEQFF

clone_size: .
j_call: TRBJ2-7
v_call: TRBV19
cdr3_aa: CASSIFVGESYEQYF

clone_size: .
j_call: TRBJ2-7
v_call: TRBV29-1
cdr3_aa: CSGSRDGEQYF

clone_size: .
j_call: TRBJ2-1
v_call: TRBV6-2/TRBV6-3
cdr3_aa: CASSPPGSSYNEQFF

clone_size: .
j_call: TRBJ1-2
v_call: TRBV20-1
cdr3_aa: CSARDHRASNYGYTF

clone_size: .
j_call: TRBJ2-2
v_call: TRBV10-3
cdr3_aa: CAIMRQGLGTGELFF

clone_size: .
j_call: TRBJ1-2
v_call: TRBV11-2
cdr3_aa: CASSPAGSYGYTF

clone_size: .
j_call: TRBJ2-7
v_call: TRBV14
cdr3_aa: CASSQDRGNLPYEQYF